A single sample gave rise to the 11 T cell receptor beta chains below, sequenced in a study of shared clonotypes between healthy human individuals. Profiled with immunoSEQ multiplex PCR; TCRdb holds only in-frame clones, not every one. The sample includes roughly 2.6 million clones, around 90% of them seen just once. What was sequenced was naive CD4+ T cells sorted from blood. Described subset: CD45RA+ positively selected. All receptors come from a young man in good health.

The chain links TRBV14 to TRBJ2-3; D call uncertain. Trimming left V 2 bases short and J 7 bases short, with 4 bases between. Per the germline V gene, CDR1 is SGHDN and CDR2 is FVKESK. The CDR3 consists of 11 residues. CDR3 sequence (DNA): TGTGCCAGCAGCCAATCCAATACGCAGTATTTT. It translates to CASSQSNTQYF.

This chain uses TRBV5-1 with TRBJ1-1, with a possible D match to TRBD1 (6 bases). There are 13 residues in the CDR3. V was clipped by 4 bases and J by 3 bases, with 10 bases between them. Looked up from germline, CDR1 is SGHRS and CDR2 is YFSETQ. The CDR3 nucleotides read TGCGCCAGCAGCAACAGGGAGGACACTGAAGCTTTCTTT. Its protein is CASSNREDTEAFF. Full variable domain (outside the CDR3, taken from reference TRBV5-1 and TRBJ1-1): KAGVTQTPRYLIKTRGQQVTLSCSPISGHRSVSWYQQTPGQGLQFLFEYFSETQRNKGNFPGRFSGRQFSNSRSEMNVSTLELGDSALYLCASSNREDTEAFFGQGTRLTVV.

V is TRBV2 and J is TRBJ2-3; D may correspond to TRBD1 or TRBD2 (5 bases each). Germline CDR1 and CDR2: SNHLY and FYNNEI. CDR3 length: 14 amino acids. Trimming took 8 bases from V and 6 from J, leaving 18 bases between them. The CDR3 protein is CASRLGEAGDTQYF. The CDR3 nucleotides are TGTGCCAGCCGTCTGGGGGAAGCCGGGGATACGCAGTATTTT. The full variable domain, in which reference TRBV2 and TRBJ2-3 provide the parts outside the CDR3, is EPEVTQTPSHQVTQMGQEVILRCVPISNHLYFYWYRQILGQKVEFLVSFYNNEISEKSEIFDDQFSVERPDGSNFTLKIRSTKLEDSAMYFCASRLGEAGDTQYFGPGTRLTVL.

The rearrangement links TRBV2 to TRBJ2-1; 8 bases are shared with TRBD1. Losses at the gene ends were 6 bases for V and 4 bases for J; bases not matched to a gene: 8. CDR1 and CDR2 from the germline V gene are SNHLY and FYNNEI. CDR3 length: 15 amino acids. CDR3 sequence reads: CASRVTGVGYNEQFF. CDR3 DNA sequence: TGTGCCAGCAGGGTGACAGGGGTCGGGTACAATGAGCAGTTCTTC.

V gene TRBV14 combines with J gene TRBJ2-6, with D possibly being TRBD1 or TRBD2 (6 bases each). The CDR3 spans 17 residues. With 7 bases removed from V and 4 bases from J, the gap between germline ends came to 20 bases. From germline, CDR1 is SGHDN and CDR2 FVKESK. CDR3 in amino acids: CASTRTPGARGANVLTF. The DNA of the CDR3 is TGTGCCAGCACCAGGACACCGGGGGCTCGAGGGGCCAACGTCCTGACTTTC.

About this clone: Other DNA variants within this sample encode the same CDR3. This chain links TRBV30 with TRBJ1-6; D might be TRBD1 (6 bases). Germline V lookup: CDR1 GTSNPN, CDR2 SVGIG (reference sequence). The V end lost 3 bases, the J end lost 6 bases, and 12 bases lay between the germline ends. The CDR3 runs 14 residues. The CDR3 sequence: CAWSVGQPNSPLHF. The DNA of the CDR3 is TGTGCCTGGAGCGTCGGACAGCCTAATTCACCCCTCCACTTT. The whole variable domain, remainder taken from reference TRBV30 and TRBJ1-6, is SQTIHQWPATLVQPVGSPLSLECTVEGTSNPNLYWYRQAAGRGLQLLFYSVGIGQISSEVPQNLSASRPQDRQFILSSKKLLLSDSGFYLCAWSVGQPNSPLHFGNGTRLTVT.

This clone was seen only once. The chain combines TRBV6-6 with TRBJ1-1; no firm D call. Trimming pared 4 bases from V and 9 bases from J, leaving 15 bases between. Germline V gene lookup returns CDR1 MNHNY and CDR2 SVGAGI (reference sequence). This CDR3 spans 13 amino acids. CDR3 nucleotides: TGTGCCAGCAGTTCCGGGAGAGGCCACAAAGCTTTCTTT. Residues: CASSSGRGHKAFF.

The CDR3 nucleotides read TGTGCCTGCCAACTTTGGGGAATTCGTAACTATGGCTACACCTTC. It yields the protein CACQLWGIRNYGYTF. The rearrangement links TRBV30 to TRBJ1-2; D is ambiguous. The length of the CDR3 is 15 residues. The germline gives CDR1 GTSNPN, CDR2 SVGIG (reference sequence). V shed 6 bases and J shed 1 base, with 18 bases lying between them.

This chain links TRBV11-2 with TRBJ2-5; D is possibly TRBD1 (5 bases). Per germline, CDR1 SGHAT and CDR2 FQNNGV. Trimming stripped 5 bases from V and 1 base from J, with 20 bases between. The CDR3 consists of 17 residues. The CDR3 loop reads CASSKGDRRPAQETQYF. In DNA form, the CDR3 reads TGTGCCAGCAGCAAAGGGGATCGGCGGCCGGCCCAAGAGACCCAGTACTTC.

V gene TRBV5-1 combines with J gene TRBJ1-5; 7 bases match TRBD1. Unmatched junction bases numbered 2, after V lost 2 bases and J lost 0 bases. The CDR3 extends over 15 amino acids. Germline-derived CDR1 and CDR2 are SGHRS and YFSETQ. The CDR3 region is CASSLRGHSNQPQHF. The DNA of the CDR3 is TGCGCCAGCAGCTTAAGGGGGCATAGCAATCAGCCCCAGCATTTT.

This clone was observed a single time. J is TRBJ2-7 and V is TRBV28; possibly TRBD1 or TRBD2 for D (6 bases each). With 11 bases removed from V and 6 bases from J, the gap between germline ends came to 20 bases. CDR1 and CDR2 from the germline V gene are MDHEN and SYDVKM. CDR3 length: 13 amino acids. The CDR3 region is CAGGPGTYGEQYF. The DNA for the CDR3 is TGTGCCGGGGGGCCCGGGACATATGGCGAGCAGTACTTC.